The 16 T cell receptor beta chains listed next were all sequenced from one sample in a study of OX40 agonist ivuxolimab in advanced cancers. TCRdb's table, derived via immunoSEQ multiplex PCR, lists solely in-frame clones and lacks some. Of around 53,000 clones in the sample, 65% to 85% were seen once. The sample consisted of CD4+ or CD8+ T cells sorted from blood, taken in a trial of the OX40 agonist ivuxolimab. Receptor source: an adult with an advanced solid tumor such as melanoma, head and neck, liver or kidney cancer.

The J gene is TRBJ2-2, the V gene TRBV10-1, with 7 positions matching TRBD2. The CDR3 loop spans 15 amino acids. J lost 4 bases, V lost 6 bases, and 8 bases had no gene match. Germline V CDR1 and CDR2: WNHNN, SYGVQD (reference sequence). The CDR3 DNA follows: TGCGCCAGCAGCCGGGGAGGGCCGAGCACCGGGGAGCTGTTTTTT. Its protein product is CASSRGGPSTGELFF.

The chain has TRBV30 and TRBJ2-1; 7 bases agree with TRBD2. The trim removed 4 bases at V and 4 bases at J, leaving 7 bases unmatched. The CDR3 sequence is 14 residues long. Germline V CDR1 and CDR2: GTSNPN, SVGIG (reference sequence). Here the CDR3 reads CAWNSGGSYNEQFF. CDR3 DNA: TGTGCCTGGAACTCCGGGGGGAGTTACAATGAGCAGTTCTTC.

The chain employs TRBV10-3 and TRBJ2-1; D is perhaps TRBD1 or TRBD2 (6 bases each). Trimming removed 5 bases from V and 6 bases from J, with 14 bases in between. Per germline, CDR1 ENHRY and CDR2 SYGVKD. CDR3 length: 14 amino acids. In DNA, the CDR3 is TGTGCCATCAGTTCGGGGGCAGGGCGCAATGAGCAGTTCTTC. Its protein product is CAISSGAGRNEQFF.

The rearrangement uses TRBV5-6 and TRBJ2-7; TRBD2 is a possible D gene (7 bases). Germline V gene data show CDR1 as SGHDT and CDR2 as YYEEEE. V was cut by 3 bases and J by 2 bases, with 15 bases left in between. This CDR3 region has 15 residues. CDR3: CASSWGAGATYEQYF. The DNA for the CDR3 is TGTGCCAGCAGCTGGGGGGCGGGGGCCACCTACGAGCAGTACTTC.

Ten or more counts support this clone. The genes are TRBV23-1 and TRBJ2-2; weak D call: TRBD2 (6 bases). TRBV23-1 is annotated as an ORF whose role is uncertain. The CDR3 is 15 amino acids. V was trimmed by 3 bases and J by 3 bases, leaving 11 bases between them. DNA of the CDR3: TGCGCCAGCAGTCACCTCCCGGGGGACACCGGGGAGCTGTTTTTT. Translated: CASSHLPGDTGELFF.

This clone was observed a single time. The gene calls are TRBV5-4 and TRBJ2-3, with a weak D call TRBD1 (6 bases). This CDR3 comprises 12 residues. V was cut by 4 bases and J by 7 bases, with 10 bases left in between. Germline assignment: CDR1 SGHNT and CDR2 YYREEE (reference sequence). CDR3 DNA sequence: TGTGCCAGCAGCGCGGACAGAAATACGCAGTATTTT. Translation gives CASSADRNTQYF.

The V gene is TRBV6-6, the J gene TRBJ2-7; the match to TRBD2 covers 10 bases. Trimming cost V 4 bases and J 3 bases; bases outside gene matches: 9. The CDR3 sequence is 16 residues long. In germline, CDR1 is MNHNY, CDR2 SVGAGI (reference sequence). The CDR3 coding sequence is TGTGCCAGCAGTTCCCGGCTAGCGGGAGAATACTACGAGCAGTACTTC. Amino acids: CASSSRLAGEYYEQYF.

Here the CDR3 DNA reads TGTGCCAGCAGCTTGGGCAGAAGGGCGTCCTACGAGCAGTACTTC. It specifies CASSLGRRASYEQYF. This chain uses TRBV5-6 with TRBJ2-7; D remains ambiguous. The CDR3 has 15 residues. Deletions cut 0 bases from V and 1 base from J, with 11 bases between. Germline V gene lookup returns CDR1 SGHDT and CDR2 YYEEEE.

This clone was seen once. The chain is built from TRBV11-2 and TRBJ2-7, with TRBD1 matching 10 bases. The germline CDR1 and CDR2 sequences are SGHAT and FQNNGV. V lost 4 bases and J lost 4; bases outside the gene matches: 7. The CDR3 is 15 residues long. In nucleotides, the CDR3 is TGTGCCAGCAGCTCGAAGGGACAGGGGTTTTACGAGCAGTACTTC. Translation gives CASSSKGQGFYEQYF.

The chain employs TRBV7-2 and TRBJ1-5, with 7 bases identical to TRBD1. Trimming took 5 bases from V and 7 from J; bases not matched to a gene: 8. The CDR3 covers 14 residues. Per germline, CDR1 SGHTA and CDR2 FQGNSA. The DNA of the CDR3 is TGTGCCAGCAGCCCAGGGGGACCCGGGCAGCCCCAGCATTTT. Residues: CASSPGGPGQPQHF.

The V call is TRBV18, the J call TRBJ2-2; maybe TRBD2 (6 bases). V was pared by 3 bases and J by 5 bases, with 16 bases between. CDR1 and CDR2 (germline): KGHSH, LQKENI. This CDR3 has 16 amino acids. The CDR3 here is CASSPQEGWRTGELFF. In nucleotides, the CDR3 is TGTGCCAGCTCACCCCAGGAGGGATGGCGGACCGGGGAGCTGTTTTTT.

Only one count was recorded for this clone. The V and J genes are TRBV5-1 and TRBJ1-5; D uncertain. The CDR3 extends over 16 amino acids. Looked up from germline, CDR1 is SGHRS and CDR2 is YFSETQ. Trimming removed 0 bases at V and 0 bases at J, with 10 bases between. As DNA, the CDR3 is TGCGCCAGCAGCTTGGCAGGCATCAATAGCAATCAGCCCCAGCATTTT. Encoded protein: CASSLAGINSNQPQHF.

Here the CDR3 reads CASSARDSGNQPQHF. CDR3 nucleotide sequence: TGTGCCAGCAGTGCCAGGGATAGCGGGAATCAGCCCCAGCATTTT. The chain employs TRBV28 and TRBJ1-5; the D gene is possibly TRBD1 (5 bases). V was cut by 5 bases and J by 4 bases, with 15 bases left in between. The V gene's germline CDR1 is MDHEN and CDR2 SYDVKM. The CDR3 has 15 amino acids.

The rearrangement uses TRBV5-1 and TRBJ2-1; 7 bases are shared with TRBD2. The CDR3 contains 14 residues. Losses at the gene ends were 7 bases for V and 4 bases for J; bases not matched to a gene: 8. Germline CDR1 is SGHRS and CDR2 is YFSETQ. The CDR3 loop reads CASSFLAVYNEQFF. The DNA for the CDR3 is TGCGCCAGCTCTTTCCTAGCGGTGTACAATGAGCAGTTCTTC.

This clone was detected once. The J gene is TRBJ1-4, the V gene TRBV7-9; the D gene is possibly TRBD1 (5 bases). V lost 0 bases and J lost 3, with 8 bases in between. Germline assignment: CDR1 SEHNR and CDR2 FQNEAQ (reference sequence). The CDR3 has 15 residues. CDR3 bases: TGTGCCAGCAGCTTAGCTGGGGGACCTAATGAAAAACTGTTTTTT. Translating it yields CASSLAGGPNEKLFF.

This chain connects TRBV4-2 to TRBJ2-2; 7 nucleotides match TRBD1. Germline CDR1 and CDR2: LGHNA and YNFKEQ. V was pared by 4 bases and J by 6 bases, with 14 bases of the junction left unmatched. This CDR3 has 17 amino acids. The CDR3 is CASSPNPQGRNSGELFF. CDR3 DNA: TGTGCCAGCAGCCCAAACCCACAGGGGAGAAATTCCGGGGAGCTGTTTTTT.